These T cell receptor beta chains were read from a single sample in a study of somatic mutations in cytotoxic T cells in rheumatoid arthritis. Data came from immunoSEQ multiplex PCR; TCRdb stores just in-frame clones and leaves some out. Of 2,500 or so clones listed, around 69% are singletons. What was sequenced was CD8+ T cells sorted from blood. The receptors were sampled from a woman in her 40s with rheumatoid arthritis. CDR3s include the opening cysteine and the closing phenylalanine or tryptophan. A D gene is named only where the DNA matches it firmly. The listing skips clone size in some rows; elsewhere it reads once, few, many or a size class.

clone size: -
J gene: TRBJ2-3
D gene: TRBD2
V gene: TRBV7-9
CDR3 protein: CASSPPSGGRQLDTQYF
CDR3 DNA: TGTGCCAGCAGCCCACCTAGCGGGGGGCGCCAATTGGATACGCAGTATTTT

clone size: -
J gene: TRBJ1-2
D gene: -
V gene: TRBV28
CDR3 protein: CASSSGEGSSGWDYGYTF
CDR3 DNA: TGTGCCAGCAGTTCCGGGGAAGGATCATCGGGTTGGGACTATGGCTACACCTTC

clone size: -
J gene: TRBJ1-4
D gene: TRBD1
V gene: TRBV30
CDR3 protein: CAWSVQGPFEKLFF
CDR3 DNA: TGTGCCTGGAGTGTACAGGGGCCATTTGAAAAACTGTTTTTT

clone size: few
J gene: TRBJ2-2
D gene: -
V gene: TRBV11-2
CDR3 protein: CASSLMPGTGELFF
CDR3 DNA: TGTGCCAGCAGCTTAATGCCGGGCACCGGGGAGCTGTTTTTT

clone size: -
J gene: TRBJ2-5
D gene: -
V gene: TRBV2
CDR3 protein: CASSFSGGPLSGQYF
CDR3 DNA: TGTGCCAGCAGCTTCTCGGGGGGCCCACTCTCGGGCCAGTACTTC

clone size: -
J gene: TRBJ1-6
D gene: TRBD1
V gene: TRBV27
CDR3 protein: CASSVGTATNSPLHF
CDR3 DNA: TGTGCCAGCAGTGTTGGGACAGCTACCAATTCACCCCTCCACTTT

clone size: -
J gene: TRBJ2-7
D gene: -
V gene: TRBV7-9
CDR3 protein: CASSLNDRDEQYF
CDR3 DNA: TGTGCCAGCAGCTTAAATGACAGAGACGAGCAGTACTTC

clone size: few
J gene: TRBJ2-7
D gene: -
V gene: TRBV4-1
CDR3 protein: CASSQVLGGASYEQYF
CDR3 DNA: TGCGCCAGCAGCCAAGTTCTCGGCGGAGCCTCCTACGAGCAGTACTTC

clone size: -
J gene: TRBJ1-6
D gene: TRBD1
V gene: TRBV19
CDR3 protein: CASSPGDRGPSPLHF
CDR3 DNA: TGTGCCAGTAGCCCTGGGGACAGGGGACCTTCACCCCTCCACTTT

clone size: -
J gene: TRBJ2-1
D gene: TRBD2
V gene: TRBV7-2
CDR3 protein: CASSPGTSGGLLEQFF
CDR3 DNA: TGTGCCAGCAGCCCTGGGACTAGCGGGGGGTTGCTTGAGCAGTTCTTC

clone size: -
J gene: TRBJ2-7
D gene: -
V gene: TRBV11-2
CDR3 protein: CASSPSLASEQYF
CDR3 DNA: TGTGCCAGCAGCCCATCTCTGGCTAGCGAGCAGTACTTC

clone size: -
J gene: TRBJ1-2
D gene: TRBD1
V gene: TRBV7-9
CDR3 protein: CASSSPFRDRANYGYTF
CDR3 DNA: TGTGCCAGCAGCTCCCCGTTTAGGGACAGAGCTAACTATGGCTACACCTTC

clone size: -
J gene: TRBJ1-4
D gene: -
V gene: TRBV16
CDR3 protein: CASSLTNVGEKLFF
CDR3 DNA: TGTGCCAGCAGCCTCACCAATGTCGGGGAAAAACTGTTTTTT

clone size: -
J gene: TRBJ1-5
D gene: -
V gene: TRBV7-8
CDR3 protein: CASSLASGMGSNQPQHF
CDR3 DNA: TGTGCCAGCAGCTTAGCATCGGGGATGGGTAGCAATCAGCCCCAGCATTTT

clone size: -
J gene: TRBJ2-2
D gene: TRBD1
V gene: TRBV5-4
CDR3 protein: CASSVQGTGELFF
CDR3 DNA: TGTGCCAGCAGCGTACAGGGGACCGGGGAGCTGTTTTTT

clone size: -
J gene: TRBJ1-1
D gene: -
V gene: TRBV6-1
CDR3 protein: CASSDWLNTEAFF
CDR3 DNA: TGTGCCAGCAGTGATTGGCTCAACACTGAAGCTTTCTTT

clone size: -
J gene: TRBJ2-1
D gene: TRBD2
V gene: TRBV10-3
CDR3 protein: CAISESRDYSYNEQFF
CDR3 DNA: TGTGCCATCAGTGAGAGCCGGGACTACTCCTACAATGAGCAGTTCTTC

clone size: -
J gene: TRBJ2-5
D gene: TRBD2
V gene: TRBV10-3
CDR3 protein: CAISEPFGGAPQETQYF
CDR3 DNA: TGTGCCATCAGTGAACCTTTCGGGGGGGCCCCCCAAGAGACCCAGTACTTC

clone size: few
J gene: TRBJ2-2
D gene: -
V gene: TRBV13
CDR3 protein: CASSLAGFFGTGELFF
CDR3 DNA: TGTGCCAGCAGCTTAGCGGGGTTTTTCGGCACCGGGGAGCTGTTTTTT

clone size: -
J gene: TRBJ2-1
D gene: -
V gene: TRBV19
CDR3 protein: CASSPGFMGNEQFF
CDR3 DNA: TGTGCCAGTAGTCCAGGGTTTATGGGCAATGAGCAGTTCTTC